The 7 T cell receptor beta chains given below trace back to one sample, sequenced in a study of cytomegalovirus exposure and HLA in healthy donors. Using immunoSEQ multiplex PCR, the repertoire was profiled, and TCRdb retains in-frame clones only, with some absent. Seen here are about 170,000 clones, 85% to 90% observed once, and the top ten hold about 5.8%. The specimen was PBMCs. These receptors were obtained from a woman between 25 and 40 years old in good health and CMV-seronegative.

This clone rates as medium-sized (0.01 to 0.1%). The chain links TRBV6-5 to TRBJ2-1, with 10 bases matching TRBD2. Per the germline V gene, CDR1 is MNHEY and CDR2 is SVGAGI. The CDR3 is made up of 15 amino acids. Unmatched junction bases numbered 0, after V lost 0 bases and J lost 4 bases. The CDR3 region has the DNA TGTGCCAGCAGTTACTCTAGCGGGGGGTACAATGAGCAGTTCTTC. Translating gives CASSYSSGGYNEQFF.

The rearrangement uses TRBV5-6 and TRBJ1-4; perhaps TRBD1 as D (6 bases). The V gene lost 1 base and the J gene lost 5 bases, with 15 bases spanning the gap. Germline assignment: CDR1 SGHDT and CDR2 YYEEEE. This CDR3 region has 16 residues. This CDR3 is CASSLPGDPSNEKLFF. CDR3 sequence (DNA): TGTGCCAGCAGCTTGCCAGGGGATCCTTCAAATGAAAAACTGTTTTTT.

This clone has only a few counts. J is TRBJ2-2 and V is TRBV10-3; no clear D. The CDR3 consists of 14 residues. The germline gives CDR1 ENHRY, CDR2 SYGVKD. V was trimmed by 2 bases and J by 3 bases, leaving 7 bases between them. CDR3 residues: CAISEGWDTGELFF. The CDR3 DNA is TGTGCCATCAGTGAGGGATGGGACACCGGGGAGCTGTTTTTT.

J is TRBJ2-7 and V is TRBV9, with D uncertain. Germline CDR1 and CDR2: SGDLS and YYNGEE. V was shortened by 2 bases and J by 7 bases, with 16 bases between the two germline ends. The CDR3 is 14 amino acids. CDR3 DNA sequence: TGTGCCAGCAGCGTCTCGAGTTTAGGTAGAGAGCAGTACTTC. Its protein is CASSVSSLGREQYF.

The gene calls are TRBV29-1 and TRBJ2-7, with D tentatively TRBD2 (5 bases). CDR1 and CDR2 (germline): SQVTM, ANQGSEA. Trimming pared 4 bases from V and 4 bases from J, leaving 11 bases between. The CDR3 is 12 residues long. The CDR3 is CSVVTSMYEQYF. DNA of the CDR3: TGCAGCGTTGTCACTAGTATGTACGAGCAGTACTTC.

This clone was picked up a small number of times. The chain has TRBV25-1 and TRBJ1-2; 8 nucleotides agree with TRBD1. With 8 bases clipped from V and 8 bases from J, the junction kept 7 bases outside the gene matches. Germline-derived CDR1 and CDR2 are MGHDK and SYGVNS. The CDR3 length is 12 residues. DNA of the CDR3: TGTGCCAGCCGGTCGACAGGGGACGGCTACACCTTC. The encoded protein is CASRSTGDGYTF.

The CDR3 reads CASSSGTALYEQYF. The CDR3 coding sequence is TGTGCCAGCAGCTCCGGGACAGCCCTTTACGAGCAGTACTTC. The chain uses TRBV5-4 and TRBJ2-7, with 7 bases matching TRBD1. Trimming took 3 bases from V and 4 from J; bases not matched to a gene: 7. This CDR3 has 14 amino acids. The V gene's germline CDR1 is SGHNT and CDR2 YYREEE (reference sequence).